This TCR beta chain was sequenced in a study of CD4 T cell repertoires in COVID-19. Whole-study findings and limits: In SARS-CoV and/or HKU1 spike cultures, between about 6 and 25% of SARS-CoV-2 clonotypes reappeared.

Using immunoSEQ multiplex PCR, the repertoire was profiled, and TCRdb retains in-frame clones only, with some absent. This table has more than 65,000 clones, 83% appearing once. These patients had recovered from COVID-19 ranging mild to severe. The memory T cells were sequenced right after ex vivo isolation, without culture. About this clone itself: Its antigen is not known.

CDR3 length equals 15 residues. J lost 4 bases, V lost 3 bases, and 5 bases had no gene match. Germline V lookup: CDR1 SNHLY, CDR2 FYNNEI. The source was CD4+ T cells from peripheral blood, collected after recovery from COVID-19. The chain joins TRBV2 to TRBJ2-3, with TRBD2 identical over 9 bases. The TCR originated in a human donor who had COVID-19. This CDR3 is CASSDPSGNSDTQYF. The CDR3 bases are TGTGCCAGCAGTGACCCTAGCGGGAATTCAGATACGCAGTATTTT.